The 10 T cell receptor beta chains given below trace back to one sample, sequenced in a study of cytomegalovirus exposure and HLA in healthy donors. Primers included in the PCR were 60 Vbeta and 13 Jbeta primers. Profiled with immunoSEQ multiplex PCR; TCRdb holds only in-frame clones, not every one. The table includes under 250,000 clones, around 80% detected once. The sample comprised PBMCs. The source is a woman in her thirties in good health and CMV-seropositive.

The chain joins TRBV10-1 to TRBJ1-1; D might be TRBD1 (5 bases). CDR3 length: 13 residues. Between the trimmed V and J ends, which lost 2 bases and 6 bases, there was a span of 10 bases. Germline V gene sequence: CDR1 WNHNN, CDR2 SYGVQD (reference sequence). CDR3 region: CASSEIRGAEAFF. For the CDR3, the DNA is TGCGCCAGCAGTGAGATAAGGGGCGCTGAAGCTTTCTTT.

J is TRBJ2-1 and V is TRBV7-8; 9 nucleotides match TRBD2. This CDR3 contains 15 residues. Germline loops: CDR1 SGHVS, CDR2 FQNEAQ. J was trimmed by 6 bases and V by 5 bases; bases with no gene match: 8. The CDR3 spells CASSLVAGATNEQFF. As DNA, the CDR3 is TGTGCCAGCAGCCTGGTAGCGGGGGCGACCAATGAGCAGTTCTTC.

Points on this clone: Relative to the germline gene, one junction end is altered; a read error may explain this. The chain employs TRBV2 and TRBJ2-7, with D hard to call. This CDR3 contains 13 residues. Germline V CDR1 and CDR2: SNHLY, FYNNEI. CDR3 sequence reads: CASKQKAAYEQYF. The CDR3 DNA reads TGTGCTAGCAAGCAGAAGGCGGCATACGAGCAGTACTTC.

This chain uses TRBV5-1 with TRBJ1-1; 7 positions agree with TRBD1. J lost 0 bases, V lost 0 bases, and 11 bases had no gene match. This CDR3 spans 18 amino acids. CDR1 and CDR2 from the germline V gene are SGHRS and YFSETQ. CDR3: CASSLEGRTGALNTEAFF. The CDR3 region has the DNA TGCGCCAGCAGCTTGGAGGGTCGTACAGGGGCCCTGAACACTGAAGCTTTCTTT. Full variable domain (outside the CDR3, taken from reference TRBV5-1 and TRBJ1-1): KAGVTQTPRYLIKTRGQQVTLSCSPISGHRSVSWYQQTPGQGLQFLFEYFSETQRNKGNFPGRFSGRQFSNSRSEMNVSTLELGDSALYLCASSLEGRTGALNTEAFFGQGTRLTVV.

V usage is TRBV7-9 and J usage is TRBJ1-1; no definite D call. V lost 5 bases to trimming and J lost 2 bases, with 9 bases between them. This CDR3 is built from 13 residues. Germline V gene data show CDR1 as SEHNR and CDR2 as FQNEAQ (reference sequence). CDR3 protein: CASSPNHNTEAFF. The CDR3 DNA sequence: TGTGCCAGCAGCCCCAATCATAACACTGAAGCTTTCTTT. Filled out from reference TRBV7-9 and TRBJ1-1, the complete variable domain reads DTGVSQNPRHKITKRGQNVTFRCDPISEHNRLYWYRQTLGQGPEFLTYFQNEAQLEKSRLLSDRFSAERPKGSFSTLEIQRTEQGDSAMYLCASSPNHNTEAFFGQGTRLTVV.

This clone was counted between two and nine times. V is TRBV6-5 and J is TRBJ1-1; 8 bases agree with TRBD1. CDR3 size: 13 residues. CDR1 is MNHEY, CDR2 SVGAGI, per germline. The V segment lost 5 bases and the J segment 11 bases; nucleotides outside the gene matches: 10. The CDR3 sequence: CASSRTGKAIAFF. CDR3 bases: TGTGCCAGCAGTCGGACAGGGAAAGCTATCGCTTTCTTT.

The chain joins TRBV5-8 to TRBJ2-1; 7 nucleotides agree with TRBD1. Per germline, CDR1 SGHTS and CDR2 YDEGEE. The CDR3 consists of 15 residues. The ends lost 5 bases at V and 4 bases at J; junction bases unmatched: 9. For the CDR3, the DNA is TGTGCCAGCAGTCTCTTTGGGACAGAGTACAATGAGCAGTTCTTC. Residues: CASSLFGTEYNEQFF.

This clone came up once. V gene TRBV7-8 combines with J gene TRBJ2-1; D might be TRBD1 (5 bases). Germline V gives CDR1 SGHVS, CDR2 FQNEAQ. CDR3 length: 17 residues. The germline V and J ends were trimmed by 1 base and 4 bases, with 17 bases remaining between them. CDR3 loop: CASSLEAVGVSYNEQFF. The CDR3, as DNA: TGTGCCAGCAGCTTAGAGGCCGTAGGGGTTTCTTACAATGAGCAGTTCTTC.

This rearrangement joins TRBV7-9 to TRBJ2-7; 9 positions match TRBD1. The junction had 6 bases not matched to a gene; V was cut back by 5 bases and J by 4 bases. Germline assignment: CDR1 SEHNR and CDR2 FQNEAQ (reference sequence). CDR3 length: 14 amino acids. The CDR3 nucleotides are TGTGCCAGCAGCCCGGGACAGGGTAGATACGAGCAGTACTTC. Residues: CASSPGQGRYEQYF.

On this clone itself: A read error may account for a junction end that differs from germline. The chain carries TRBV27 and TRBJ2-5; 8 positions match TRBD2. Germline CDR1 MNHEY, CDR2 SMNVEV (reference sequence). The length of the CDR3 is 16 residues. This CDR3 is CASSLRGLAGAETQYF. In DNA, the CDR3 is TGTGCAAGCAGTTTACGGGGGCTAGCGGGTGCAGAGACCCAGTACTTC.